One TCR beta chain is described in this entry. Its antigen is not known. Sequencing was performed with immunoSEQ multiplex PCR; in TCRdb, only in-frame clones are kept and a portion is missing. The table includes 150,000 or so clones, about 90% detected once. The data were taken from a study of T cell responses to AZD1222 COVID-19 vaccine. Study conclusions and caveats: Possibly, clonal diversity was underestimated; donors were largely white British and included more females. Only six individuals given AZD1222 were seropositive at baseline.

The sample here was peripheral blood, taken 28 days after the second AZD1222 dose. This sequence was found in an adult who received the AZD1222 COVID-19 vaccine.

This chain's CDR3 is CASSSSTGAAFF. CDR3 sequence (DNA): TGTGCCAGCAGTTCCTCGACAGGGGCAGCTTTCTTT. The V call is TRBV6-2 or TRBV6-3, the J call TRBJ1-1; 8 bases match TRBD1. Germline V lookup: CDR1 MNHEY, CDR2 SVGEGT. The ends lost 4 bases at V and 10 bases at J; junction bases unmatched: 5. The CDR3 loop spans 12 amino acids.